What follows is one T cell receptor beta chain and its context. Its specific antigen is unknown. No qualities accompany the bases; no much larger clone lies one base away. This specimen belongs to a study of Ad26.COV2.S vaccination and SARS-CoV-2 variants (dated by TCRdb to the early 2020s). For context, the study as a whole: The specificity and breadth of SARS-CoV-2-reactive T cell receptors after Ad26.COV2.S vaccination were assessed by TCRbeta repertoire sequencing. The TCR-sequenced set comprised approximately 32 samples: about 19 Ad26.COV2.S vaccine recipients, 5 placebo recipients and 8 SARS-CoV-2 convalescent individuals. Paper-wide results and their limitations: Spike-specific TCR breadth was higher in Ad26.COV2.S recipients than in placebo recipients (P = 0.0014). After vaccination, substantial breadth of spike-specific CD8+ and CD4+ T cell responses was reported. The authors noted that the TCR breadth and depth analyses may have underestimated total T cell responses. Vaccine and placebo recipients had comparable non-spike TCR breadth, which fits with the vaccine containing only spike.

The immunoSEQ Assay was used to sequence TCRbeta CDR3 regions. After extraction, genomic DNA underwent amplification by bias-controlled multiplex PCR, followed by high-throughput sequencing. In the authors' own workflow: To quantify the absolute abundance of every unique TCRbeta CDR3 region, sequences were collapsed and filtered. T cell fraction was estimated by normalization of TCRbeta template counts to usable DNA, with usable DNA being measured through amplification of reference genes present in all nucleated cells. Repertoire TCRs were annotated as SARS-CoV-2-specific when V gene, CDR3 amino acid sequence and J gene were exactly matched to a known reactive TCR set. The reference SARS-CoV-2 TCR set was obtained from MIRA and was filtered for enrichment in COVID-19-positive ImmuneCODE repertoires, whereby public or cross-reactive TCRs were removed. Using the MIRA antigens, annotated TCRs were further analysed by specific ORF or by position within an ORF. Breadth was defined as annotated unique rearrangements over total unique productive rearrangements; depth was the summed frequency of those rearrangements. TCR breadth was compared between groups using two-sided Wilcoxon rank-sum tests. TCRdb retrieved this table from immuneACCESS and kept in-frame rearrangements only. Not all clones are present; in checked studies, unresolved V genes account for under half, and no reason is known for the remainder. V and J calls and clone size are as listed in that table; D and trimming were resolved from the DNA. The sample profile shows around 170,000 clones; 87% of them were found once. The ten most abundant clones make up about 5.5% of the sample.

The junction carries 13 bases between V and J, which are trimmed by 6 bases and 2 bases respectively. The CDR3 sequence holds 14 residues, the cysteine and phenylalanine included. Only the CDR3 portion is preserved as DNA: 42 bases, with reading frame beginning at the first base. Per the germline V gene, SGHTA is the CDR1 and FQGTGA is the CDR2. In light of the paper, this sample's time point label describes: individuals recovered from natural SARS-CoV-2 infection. The chain was built from TRBV7-3 and TRBJ1-1; TRBD1 is possibly the D segment (5 matching bases). The clonotype comes from a human donor who had recovered from COVID-19. The sample here was peripheral blood, taken after recovery from COVID-19. In nucleotide form, the sequence is TGTGCCAGCAGTCCAACGGGGCTCAACACTGAAGCTTTCTTT. Protein translation: CASSPTGLNTEAFF.